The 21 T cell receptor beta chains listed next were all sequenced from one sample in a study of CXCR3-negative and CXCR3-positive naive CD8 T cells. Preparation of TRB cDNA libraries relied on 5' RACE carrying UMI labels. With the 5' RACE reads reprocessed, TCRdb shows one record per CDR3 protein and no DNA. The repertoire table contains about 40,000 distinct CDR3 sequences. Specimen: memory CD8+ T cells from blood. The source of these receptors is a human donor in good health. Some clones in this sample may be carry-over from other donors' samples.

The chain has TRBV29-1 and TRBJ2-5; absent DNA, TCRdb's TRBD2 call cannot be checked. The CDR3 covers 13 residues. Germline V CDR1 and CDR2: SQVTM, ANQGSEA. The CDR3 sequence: CSVERANRETQYF.

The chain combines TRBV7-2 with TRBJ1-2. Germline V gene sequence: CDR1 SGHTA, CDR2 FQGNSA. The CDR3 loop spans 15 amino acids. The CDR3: CASSPGPSFLYGYTF.

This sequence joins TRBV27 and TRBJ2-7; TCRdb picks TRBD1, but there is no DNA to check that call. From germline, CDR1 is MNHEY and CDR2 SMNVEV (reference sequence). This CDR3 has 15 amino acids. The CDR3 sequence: CASTPWGGAIHEQYF.

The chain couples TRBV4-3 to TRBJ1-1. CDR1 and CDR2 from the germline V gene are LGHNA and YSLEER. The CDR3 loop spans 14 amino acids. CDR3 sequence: CASSQDRGVTEAFF.

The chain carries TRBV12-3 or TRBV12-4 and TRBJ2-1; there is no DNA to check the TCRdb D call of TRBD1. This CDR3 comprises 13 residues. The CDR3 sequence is CASSSGTHNEQFF.

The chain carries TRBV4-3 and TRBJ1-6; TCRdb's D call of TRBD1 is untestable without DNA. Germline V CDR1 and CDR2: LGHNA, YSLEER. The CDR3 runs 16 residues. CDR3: CASSQDMAGGHSPLHF.

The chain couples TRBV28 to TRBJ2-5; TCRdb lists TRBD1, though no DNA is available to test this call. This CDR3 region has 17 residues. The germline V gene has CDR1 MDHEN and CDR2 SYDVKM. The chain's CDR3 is CASSFQRGQETQETQYF.

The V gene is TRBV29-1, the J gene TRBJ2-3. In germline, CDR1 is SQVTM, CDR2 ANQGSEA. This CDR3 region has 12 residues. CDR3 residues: CSVVGNTDTQYF.

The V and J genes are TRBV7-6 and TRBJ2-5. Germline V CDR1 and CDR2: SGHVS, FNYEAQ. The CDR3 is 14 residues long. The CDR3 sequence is CASSFSGSDGTQYF.

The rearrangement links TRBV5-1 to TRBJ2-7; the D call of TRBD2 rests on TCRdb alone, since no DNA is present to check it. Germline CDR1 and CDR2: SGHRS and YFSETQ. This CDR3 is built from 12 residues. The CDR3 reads CASSLVADEQYF.

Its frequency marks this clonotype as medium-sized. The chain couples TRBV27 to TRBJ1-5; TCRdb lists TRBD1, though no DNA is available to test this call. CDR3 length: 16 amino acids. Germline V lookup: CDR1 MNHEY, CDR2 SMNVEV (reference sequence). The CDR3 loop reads CASRRDRGEYNQPQHF.

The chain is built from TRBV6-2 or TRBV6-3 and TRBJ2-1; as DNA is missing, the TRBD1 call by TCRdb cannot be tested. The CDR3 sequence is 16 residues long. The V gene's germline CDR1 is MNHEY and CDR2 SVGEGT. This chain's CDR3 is CASSYPGVTPSNEQFF.

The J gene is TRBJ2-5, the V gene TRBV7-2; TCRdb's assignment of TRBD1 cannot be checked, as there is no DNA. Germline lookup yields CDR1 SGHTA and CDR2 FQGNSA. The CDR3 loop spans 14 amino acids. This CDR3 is CASSLGGEGWTQYF.

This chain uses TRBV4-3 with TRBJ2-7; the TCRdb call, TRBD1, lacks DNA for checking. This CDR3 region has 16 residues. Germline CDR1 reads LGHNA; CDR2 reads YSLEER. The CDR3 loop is CASSQDQVTGGYEQYF.

CDR3: CAVDSSGGTDTQYF. V gene TRBV12-3 or TRBV12-4 combines with J gene TRBJ2-3; the D gene TCRdb calls, TRBD2, cannot be checked with no DNA. This CDR3 contains 14 residues.

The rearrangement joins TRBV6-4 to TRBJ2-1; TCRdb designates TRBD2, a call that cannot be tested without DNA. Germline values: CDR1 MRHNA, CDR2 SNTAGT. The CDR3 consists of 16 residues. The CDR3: CASSDSLSGPYNEQFF.

This chain's CDR3 is CSVGDPGELFF. This sequence joins TRBV29-1 and TRBJ2-2; TCRdb's D call, TRBD1, is unchecked because there is no DNA. This CDR3 comprises 11 residues. The germline CDR1 and CDR2 sequences are SQVTM and ANQGSEA.

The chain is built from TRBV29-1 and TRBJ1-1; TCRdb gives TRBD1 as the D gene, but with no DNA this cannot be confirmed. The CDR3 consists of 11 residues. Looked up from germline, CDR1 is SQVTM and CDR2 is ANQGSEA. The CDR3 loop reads CSVDRDGEAFF.

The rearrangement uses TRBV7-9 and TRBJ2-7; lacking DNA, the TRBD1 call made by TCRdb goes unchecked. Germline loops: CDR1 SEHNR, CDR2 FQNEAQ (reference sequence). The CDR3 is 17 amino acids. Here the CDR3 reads CASSGEIGQGGSYEQYF.

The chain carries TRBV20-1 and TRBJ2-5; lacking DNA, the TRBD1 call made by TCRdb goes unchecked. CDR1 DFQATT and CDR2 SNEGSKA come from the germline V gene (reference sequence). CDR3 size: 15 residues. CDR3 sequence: CSARRMTGTGETQYF.

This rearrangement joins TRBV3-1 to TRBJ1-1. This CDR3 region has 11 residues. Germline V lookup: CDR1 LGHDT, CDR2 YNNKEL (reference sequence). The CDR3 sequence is CASSSGLEAFF.